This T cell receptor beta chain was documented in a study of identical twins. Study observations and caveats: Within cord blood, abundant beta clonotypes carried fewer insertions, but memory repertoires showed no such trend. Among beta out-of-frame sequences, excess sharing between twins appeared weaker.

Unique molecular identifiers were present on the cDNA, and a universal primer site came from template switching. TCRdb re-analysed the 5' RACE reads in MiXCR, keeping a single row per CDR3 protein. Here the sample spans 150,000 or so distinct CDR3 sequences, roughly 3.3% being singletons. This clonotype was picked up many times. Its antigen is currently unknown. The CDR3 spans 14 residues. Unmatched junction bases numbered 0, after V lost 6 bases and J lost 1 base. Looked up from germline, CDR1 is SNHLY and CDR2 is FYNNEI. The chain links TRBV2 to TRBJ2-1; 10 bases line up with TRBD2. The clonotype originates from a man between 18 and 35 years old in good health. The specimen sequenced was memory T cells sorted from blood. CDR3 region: CASRTSGSYNEQFF. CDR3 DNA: TGTGCCAGCAGGACTAGCGGGTCCTACAATGAGCAGTTCTTC.